The following is a TCR beta chain sequence with its context. As yet, its antigen is unknown. Sequencing was performed with immunoSEQ multiplex PCR; in TCRdb, only in-frame clones are kept and a portion is missing. The sample carries about 88,000 clones, 75% to 90% recorded once. The record originates from a study of OX40 agonist ivuxolimab in advanced cancers. General study results and limits: Expansion of clones was among the lowest in partial responders at 0.1-3.0 mg/kg. The study did not work out the antigen specificity of the expanded peripheral T cells. Clonal expansion from baseline to week 6 occurred in both CD4+ and CD8+ T cells.

The sequencing used CD4+ or CD8+ T cells sorted from blood, collected in a trial of the OX40 agonist ivuxolimab. This TCR derives from an adult with an advanced solid tumor such as melanoma, head and neck, liver or kidney cancer.

CDR3 loop: CAWAGASGLGVGNEQFF. In nucleotides, the CDR3 is TGTGCCTGGGCAGGAGCTAGCGGGCTAGGAGTCGGAAATGAGCAGTTCTTC. The rearrangement links TRBV30 to TRBJ2-1, with 8 bases identical to TRBD2. V was clipped by 5 bases and J by 7 bases; unmatched bases: 19. CDR3 length: 17 amino acids. CDR1 is GTSNPN, CDR2 SVGIG, per germline (reference sequence). Looking up the rest from reference TRBV30 and TRBJ2-1 gives the full variable domain: SQTIHQWPATLVQPVGSPLSLECTVEGTSNPNLYWYRQAAGRGLQLLFYSVGIGQISSEVPQNLSASRPQDRQFILSSKKLLLSDSGFYLCAWAGASGLGVGNEQFFGPGTRLTVL.